The clone carrying this TCR beta chain turned up a few times. Its target is not known. This sample is part of a study of response to subunit inactivated influenza vaccine. Overall study results and limits: Each seasonal influenza vaccination, the authors suggested, recruits few new T cells.

TCRdb reprocessed the RT-PCR reads via MiXCR and lists one record per CDR3 protein. In the table there are around 200,000 distinct CDR3 sequences, about 9% of which are singletons. The CDR3 has 15 amino acids. The V end lost 2 bases, the J end lost 5 bases, and 15 bases lay between the germline ends. Per germline, CDR1 LGHNA and CDR2 YSLEER. The material sequenced was non-naive T cells sorted from PBMCs, taken on the day of vaccination. The chain links TRBV4-3 to TRBJ1-2, with D unclear. The receptor was isolated from a man aged 50-59 years who received an inactivated influenza vaccine. The CDR3 DNA reads TGCGCCAGCAGCCAACGCCTTAGGAGAGGGTATGGCTACACCTTC. It specifies CASSQRLRRGYGYTF.